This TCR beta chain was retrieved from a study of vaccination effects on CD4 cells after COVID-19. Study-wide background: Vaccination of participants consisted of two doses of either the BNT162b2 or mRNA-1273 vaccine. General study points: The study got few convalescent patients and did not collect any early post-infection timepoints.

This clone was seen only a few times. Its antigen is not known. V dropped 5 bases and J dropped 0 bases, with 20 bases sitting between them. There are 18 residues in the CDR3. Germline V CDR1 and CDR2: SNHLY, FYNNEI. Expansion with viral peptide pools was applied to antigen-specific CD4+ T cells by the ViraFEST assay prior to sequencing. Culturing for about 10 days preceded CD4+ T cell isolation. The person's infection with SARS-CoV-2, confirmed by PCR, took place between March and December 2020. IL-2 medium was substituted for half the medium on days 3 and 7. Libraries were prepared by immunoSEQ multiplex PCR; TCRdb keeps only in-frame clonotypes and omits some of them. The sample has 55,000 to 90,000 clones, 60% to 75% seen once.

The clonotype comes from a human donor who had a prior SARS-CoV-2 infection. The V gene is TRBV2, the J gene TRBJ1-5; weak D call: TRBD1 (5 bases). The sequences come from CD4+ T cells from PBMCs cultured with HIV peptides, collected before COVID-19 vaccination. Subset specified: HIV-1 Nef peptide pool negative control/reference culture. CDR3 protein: CASSPGRGRGYSNQPQHF. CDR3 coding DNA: TGTGCCAGCAGTCCGGGGCGGGGAAGGGGCTATAGCAATCAGCCCCAGCATTTT.